Shown below are 16 T cell receptor beta chains from a single sample sequenced in a study of PD-1 blockade in classical Hodgkin lymphoma. There was relapse after autologous stem cell transplantation in every patient, and there was variation in brentuximab vedotin exposure. Produced via immunoSEQ multiplex PCR; TCRdb's table is partial and in-frame only. The sample carries fewer than 110,000 clones, roughly 91% recorded once. Source: peripheral blood mononuclear cells (PBMCs), taken before the second cycle of nivolumab. The source of these receptors is a human donor with classical Hodgkin lymphoma.

This clone was seen once. The V call is TRBV4-3, the J call TRBJ1-2; TRBD1 aligns across 9 bases. V shed 1 base, J shed 1 base, and the junction held 13 bases outside the gene matches. The CDR3 is 19 amino acids. Germline assignment: CDR1 LGHNA and CDR2 YSLEER. In DNA, the CDR3 is TGCGCCAGCAGCCAAGCCCCTCCGGGACAGGGAATTGTTAACTATGGCTACACCTTC. It translates to CASSQAPPGQGIVNYGYTF.

The chain combines TRBV30 with TRBJ2-3, with D perhaps matching TRBD1 (6 bases). The germline V and J ends were trimmed by 1 base and 2 bases, with 10 bases remaining between them. Germline V gene data show CDR1 as GTSNPN and CDR2 as SVGIG (reference sequence). The CDR3 has 14 residues. The CDR3 sequence is CAWSEGVFTDTQYF. Written as DNA, the CDR3 is TGTGCCTGGAGTGAGGGGGTTTTCACAGATACGCAGTATTTT.

The table lists this clone with a few counts. The chain uses TRBV5-5 and TRBJ1-5; D is unresolved. V was pared by 0 bases and J by 1 base, with 8 bases between. This CDR3 is built from 15 residues. Germline lookup yields CDR1 SGHKS and CDR2 YYEKEE (reference sequence). The CDR3 DNA reads TGTGCCAGCAGCTTGGGACAACGGAGCAATCAGCCCCAGCATTTT. This gives the protein CASSLGQRSNQPQHF.

V usage is TRBV19 and J usage is TRBJ2-1, with 10 bases that match TRBD1. The germline gives CDR1 LNHDA, CDR2 SQIVND (reference sequence). Losses at the gene ends were 6 bases for V and 4 bases for J; bases not matched to a gene: 6. The CDR3 consists of 15 residues. In nucleotides, the CDR3 is TGTGCCAGTAGGGTACCGGGACAGGGGTACAATGAGCAGTTCTTC. This codes for CASRVPGQGYNEQFF.

J is TRBJ2-3 and V is TRBV6-5; D is undetermined. Germline V gives CDR1 MNHEY, CDR2 SVGAGI. Trimming cost V 0 bases and J 5 bases, with 9 bases left between them. CDR3 length: 14 amino acids. The CDR3 is CASSYSNPGDTQYF. CDR3 nucleotides: TGTGCCAGCAGTTACTCGAACCCTGGAGATACGCAGTATTTT.

This chain joins TRBV5-1 and TRBJ2-7; TRBD1 is a possible D gene (6 bases). Trimming shortened V by 0 bases and J by 0 bases, and 13 bases separated the two germline ends. Germline V gene sequence: CDR1 SGHRS, CDR2 YFSETQ. This CDR3 spans 16 amino acids. CDR3 nucleotide sequence: TGCGCCAGCAGCTTGGCCCCGGACAGATCCTCCTACGAGCAGTACTTC. Protein product: CASSLAPDRSSYEQYF.

The chain joins TRBV7-9 to TRBJ2-7; D remains ambiguous. The CDR3 loop spans 15 amino acids. V was trimmed by 0 bases and J by 2 bases, leaving 11 bases between them. The V gene's germline CDR1 is SEHNR and CDR2 FQNEAQ (reference sequence). CDR3 coding DNA: TGTGCCAGCAGCTTAGCTTACGTAGATGCCTACGAGCAGTACTTC. It is translated as CASSLAYVDAYEQYF.

The V and J genes are TRBV5-6 and TRBJ2-7, with TRBD1 matching over 8 bases. CDR1 and CDR2 (germline): SGHDT, YYEEEE. V was clipped by 4 bases and J by 6 bases; unmatched bases: 9. The CDR3 runs 14 residues. The CDR3 spells CASSRRTGFREQYF. The CDR3 nucleotides are TGTGCCAGCAGCCGCCGGACAGGGTTTCGCGAGCAGTACTTC.

This clone has a handful of counts. This chain links TRBV27 with TRBJ1-2; D is undetermined. V was clipped by 5 bases and J by 4 bases, with 11 bases between them. Germline CDR1 is MNHEY and CDR2 is SMNVEV (reference sequence). This CDR3 region has 13 residues. In DNA form, the CDR3 reads TGTGCCAGCAGTCCGAATCGAATCTATGGCTACACCTTC. Its protein product is CASSPNRIYGYTF.

In its sample, this clone was seen a few times. The chain recombines TRBV30 with TRBJ1-2; D is ambiguous. Per germline, CDR1 GTSNPN and CDR2 SVGIG (reference sequence). With 2 bases removed from V and 7 bases from J, the gap between germline ends came to 5 bases. This CDR3 is 10 amino acids long. CDR3 in amino acids: CAWSQSGYTF. CDR3 DNA: TGTGCCTGGAGTCAGAGTGGCTACACCTTC. Combining the CDR3 with reference TRBV30 and TRBJ1-2 gives the whole variable domain SQTIHQWPATLVQPVGSPLSLECTVEGTSNPNLYWYRQAAGRGLQLLFYSVGIGQISSEVPQNLSASRPQDRQFILSSKKLLLSDSGFYLCAWSQSGYTFGSGTRLTVV.

The rearrangement uses TRBV28 and TRBJ2-1, with 14 bases that match TRBD2. The CDR3 covers 16 residues. Germline V lookup: CDR1 MDHEN, CDR2 SYDVKM. V was pared by 5 bases and J by 5 bases, with 5 bases of the junction left unmatched. CDR3 protein: CASSRTSGGSHNEQFF. DNA for the CDR3: TGTGCCAGCAGTCGGACTAGCGGGGGGAGTCACAATGAGCAGTTCTTC.

The rearrangement uses TRBV29-1 and TRBJ1-5, with 9 bases that match TRBD1. CDR1 and CDR2 from the germline V gene are SQVTM and ANQGSEA. The CDR3 is 14 residues long. V shed 4 bases, J shed 6 bases, and the junction held 7 bases outside the gene matches. CDR3 sequence (DNA): TGCAGCGTTGCCGGGACAGGGAGAGGTCAGCCCCAGCATTTT. This translates into CSVAGTGRGQPQHF.

This chain links TRBV5-6 with TRBJ1-4; 9 bases map to TRBD1. The CDR3 contains 15 residues. The germline CDR1 and CDR2 sequences are SGHDT and YYEEEE. The J segment lost 0 bases and the V segment lost 4 bases, leaving 1 base of the junction unmatched. CDR3 DNA sequence: TGTGCCAGCAGCGGGGACAGGGCAACTAATGAAAAACTGTTTTTT. It encodes CASSGDRATNEKLFF.

The J gene is TRBJ1-1, the V gene TRBV5-6; D is undetermined. Germline values: CDR1 SGHDT, CDR2 YYEEEE. V was clipped by 2 bases and J by 5 bases, with 10 bases between them. This CDR3 region has 13 residues. The CDR3 spells CASSFGRPTEAFF. The CDR3 DNA follows: TGTGCCAGCAGCTTCGGAAGACCTACTGAAGCTTTCTTT.

V usage is TRBV7-2 and J usage is TRBJ1-5; TRBD1 agrees at 7 bases. The CDR3 has 13 residues. Per germline, CDR1 SGHTA and CDR2 FQGNSA. With 5 bases clipped from V and 7 bases from J, the junction kept 5 bases outside the gene matches. CDR3 bases: TGTGCCAGCAGCCGTGACAGGGACCAGCCCCAGCATTTT. It translates to CASSRDRDQPQHF.

The genes are TRBV11-2 and TRBJ2-2; no clear D gene. The CDR3 contains 14 residues. The ends were cut back, 4 bases at V and 4 bases at J, with 10 bases in the middle. CDR1 and CDR2 (germline): SGHAT, FQNNGV. This CDR3 reads CASSSLRTTGELFF. The CDR3 DNA sequence: TGTGCCAGCAGCTCCCTGCGCACCACCGGGGAGCTGTTTTTT.